A single sample gave rise to the 15 T cell receptor beta chains below, sequenced in a study of CD8 T cells in Susac syndrome. Random hexamers served to reverse transcribe roughly 0.5 to 1 ug RNA. MiXCR, run by TCRdb on the immunoSEQ multiplex PCR reads, gives a single entry per CDR3 protein. The sample has fewer than 150,000 distinct CDR3 sequences, 95% seen once; the top ten hold over 0.15%. The material sequenced was CD8+ T cells from PBMCs. The receptors were gathered from a human donor with Susac syndrome.

The V call is TRBV29-1, the J call TRBJ2-7; TRBD1 aligns across 7 bases. Per germline, CDR1 SQVTM and CDR2 ANQGSEA. The CDR3 is 13 residues long. The junction had 7 bases not matched to a gene; V was cut back by 4 bases and J by 4 bases. CDR3 residues: CSVGQGGGYEQYF. CDR3 coding DNA: TGCAGCGTTGGACAGGGTGGGGGTTACGAGCAGTACTTC.

The genes are TRBV18 and TRBJ2-3; D possibly corresponds to TRBD1 (6 bases). This CDR3 region has 17 residues. The V gene's germline CDR1 is KGHSH and CDR2 LQKENI. Deletions cut 1 base from V and 2 bases from J, with 16 bases between. Written as DNA, the CDR3 is TGTGCCAGCTCACCACGGACAGAGGAGCAGTACACAGATACGCAGTATTTT. This codes for CASSPRTEEQYTDTQYF.

The chain carries TRBV12-3 or TRBV12-4 and TRBJ1-1; D uncertain. V was shortened by 4 bases and J by 5 bases, with 11 bases between the two germline ends. The CDR3 spans 13 residues. The DNA for the CDR3 is TGTGCCAGCAGTTCTTGGGCGGGGACTGAAGCTTTCTTT. This gives the protein CASSSWAGTEAFF.

This chain uses TRBV5-5 with TRBJ2-1, with 8 bases identical to TRBD2. Looked up from germline, CDR1 is SGHKS and CDR2 is YYEKEE (reference sequence). J gave up 3 bases and V 0 bases, and 5 bases lay outside the gene matches. The CDR3 extends over 16 amino acids. In nucleotides, the CDR3 is TGTGCCAGCAGCTTGGTGGCACTAGCGGTCTACAATGAGCAGTTCTTC. Its translation: CASSLVALAVYNEQFF.

The chain carries TRBV15 and TRBJ1-5, with D unclear. The length of the CDR3 is 15 residues. Germline V lookup: CDR1 LNHNV, CDR2 YYDKDF (reference sequence). V was cut by 0 bases and J by 4 bases, with 10 bases left in between. The CDR3 coding sequence is TGTGCCACCAGCAGAGATCGGGGTTTGAATCAGCCCCAGCATTTT. Its protein product is CATSRDRGLNQPQHF. Combining the CDR3 with reference TRBV15 and TRBJ1-5 gives the whole variable domain DAMVIQNPRYQVTQFGKPVTLSCSQTLNHNVMYWYQQKSSQAPKLLFHYYDKDFNNEADTPDNFQSRRPNTSFCFLDIRSPGLGDTAMYLCATSRDRGLNQPQHFGDGTRLSIL.

The CDR3 coding sequence is TGTGCCAGCAGGCGTACTAGCGGAAGCTCCTACGAGCAGTACTTC. The encoded protein is CASRRTSGSSYEQYF. The gene calls are TRBV27 and TRBJ2-7; the match to TRBD2 covers 8 bases. V shed 6 bases, J shed 0 bases, and the junction held 7 bases outside the gene matches. CDR1 and CDR2 (germline): MNHEY, SMNVEV (reference sequence). CDR3 length: 15 amino acids.

V and J are TRBV7-2 and TRBJ2-5; D is possibly TRBD1 or TRBD2 (5 bases each). CDR1 is SGHTA, CDR2 FQGNSA, per germline. This CDR3 has 13 amino acids. The V gene lost 4 bases and the J gene lost 5 bases, with 11 bases spanning the gap. CDR3 region: CASSSRWGETQYF. CDR3 DNA: TGTGCCAGCAGCTCCCGGTGGGGGGAGACCCAGTACTTC. Based on the CDR3 plus reference TRBV7-2 and TRBJ2-5, the full variable domain is GAGVSQSPSNKVTEKGKDVELRCDPISGHTALYWYRQSLGQGLEFLIYFQGNSAPDKSGLPSDRFSAERTGGSVSTLTIQRTQQEDSAVYLCASSSRWGETQYFGPGTRLLVL.

The chain links TRBV29-1 to TRBJ2-7; D possibly corresponds to TRBD1 (6 bases). V dropped 6 bases and J dropped 1 base, with 10 bases sitting between them. The germline V gene encodes CDR1 SQVTM and CDR2 ANQGSEA. This CDR3 is built from 12 residues. CDR3: CSVTGQSYEQYF. Written as DNA, the CDR3 is TGCAGCGTGACCGGACAGTCCTACGAGCAGTACTTC.

Worth noting for this clonotype: The junction departs from germline at one end; a sequencing error may be responsible. V and J are TRBV27 and TRBJ2-7; no clear D. Germline-derived CDR1 and CDR2 are MNHEY and SMNVEV (reference sequence). The CDR3 extends over 13 amino acids. The CDR3 sequence: CASSSLGPYEQYF. The CDR3 DNA follows: TGTGCCAGCAGTTCCCTCGGGCCCTATGAGCAGTACTTC.

The chain employs TRBV3-1 and TRBJ2-1; 7 bases are shared with TRBD2. Germline CDR1 is LGHDT and CDR2 is YNNKEL (reference sequence). The CDR3 has 15 residues. The J segment lost 9 bases and the V segment lost 0 bases, leaving 8 bases of the junction unmatched. CDR3 coding DNA: TGTGCCAGCAGCCAAGATCGCGGGAGTCGGGGTGAGCAGTTCTTC. It translates to CASSQDRGSRGEQFF.

This clonotype was counted once. V gene TRBV5-4 combines with J gene TRBJ2-7; TRBD2 is a possible D gene (5 bases). The V and J ends lost 4 bases and 4 bases respectively, with 12 bases between them. The CDR3 extends over 13 amino acids. Germline CDR1 is SGHNT and CDR2 is YYREEE (reference sequence). CDR3 sequence reads: CASSHGLEYEQYF. Written as DNA, the CDR3 is TGTGCCAGCAGCCACGGACTGGAGTACGAGCAGTACTTC.

CDR3 nucleotides: TGTGCCAACTTGGACAGCCTATCTGGCGAGCAGTACTTC. Translation gives CANLDSLSGEQYF. This sequence joins TRBV28 and TRBJ2-7, with D possibly matching TRBD1 (6 bases). Per germline, CDR1 MDHEN and CDR2 SYDVKM. The germline V and J ends were trimmed by 10 bases and 6 bases, with 19 bases remaining between them. This CDR3 has 13 amino acids.

This clonotype was seen once. The chain carries TRBV6-5 and TRBJ2-1; D is undetermined. The CDR3 is 11 amino acids. Per the germline V gene, CDR1 is MNHEY and CDR2 is SVGAGI. V dropped 8 bases and J dropped 6 bases, with 8 bases sitting between them. The CDR3 DNA is TGTGCCAGCGGGGTGGGCAATGAGCAGTTCTTC. Encoded protein: CASGVGNEQFF.

The rearrangement links TRBV13 to TRBJ2-7; 14 bases agree with TRBD2. V was pared by 5 bases and J by 5 bases, with 14 bases of the junction left unmatched. Germline values: CDR1 PRHDT, CDR2 FYEKMQ (reference sequence). This CDR3 comprises 18 residues. The CDR3 here is CASSPEGRLAGGPHEQYF. The CDR3 nucleotides are TGTGCCAGCAGCCCCGAGGGACGACTAGCGGGAGGGCCCCACGAGCAGTACTTC.

The chain combines TRBV12-3 or TRBV12-4 with TRBJ2-1; maybe TRBD1 (6 bases). Deletions cut 4 bases from V and 7 bases from J, with 17 bases between. The length of the CDR3 is 15 residues. The CDR3 loop is CASSSLGAYCNEQFF. CDR3 sequence (DNA): TGTGCCAGCAGTTCCCTGGGGGCTTATTGTAATGAGCAGTTCTTC.